What follows are 20 T cell receptor beta chains derived from one specimen sequenced in a study of OX40 agonist ivuxolimab in advanced cancers. Generated by immunoSEQ multiplex PCR, the TCRdb table keeps only in-frame clones and is missing some. The data hold about 76,000 clones, with around nine tenths observed a single time. The sample was CD4+ or CD8+ T cells sorted from blood, taken in a trial of the OX40 agonist ivuxolimab. The receptors shown here come from an adult with an advanced solid tumor such as melanoma, head and neck, liver or kidney cancer.

The chain employs TRBV10-1 and TRBJ2-2; possibly TRBD1 or TRBD2 for D (5 bases each). The CDR3 sequence is 14 residues long. CDR1 and CDR2 from the germline V gene are WNHNN and SYGVQD (reference sequence). V lost 6 bases and J lost 0, with 8 bases in between. The CDR3 DNA sequence: TGCGCCAGCAGGGGACCCTCGAACACCGGGGAGCTGTTTTTT. This translates into CASRGPSNTGELFF.

The V gene is TRBV19, the J gene TRBJ2-3; D tentatively fits TRBD1 or TRBD2 (6 bases each). Trimming removed 4 bases from V and 0 bases from J, with 8 bases in between. The CDR3 extends over 14 amino acids. The germline V gene has CDR1 LNHDA and CDR2 SQIVND (reference sequence). CDR3 nucleotide sequence: TGTGCCAGTAGTACGGGGGCCAGCACAGATACGCAGTATTTT. Translated: CASSTGASTDTQYF.

Worth noting for this clone: This specimen includes other DNA sequences encoding the same CDR3. The V gene is TRBV28, the J gene TRBJ1-2, with 7 bases fitting TRBD1. Germline lookup yields CDR1 MDHEN and CDR2 SYDVKM. The ends lost 6 bases at V and 2 bases at J; junction bases unmatched: 3. There are 13 residues in the CDR3. CDR3 nucleotide sequence: TGTGCCAGCAGCCCGGGACAGAACTATGGCTACACCTTC. It codes for CASSPGQNYGYTF.

This chain uses TRBV29-1 with TRBJ1-3; tentatively, D is TRBD1 (5 bases). This CDR3 spans 14 amino acids. In germline, CDR1 is SQVTM, CDR2 ANQGSEA. Trimming took 3 bases from V and 2 from J, leaving 11 bases between them. CDR3 coding DNA: TGCAGCGTTGATATCGGGACGCCTGGAAACACCATATATTTT. This gives the protein CSVDIGTPGNTIYF. Together with reference TRBV29-1 and TRBJ1-3, the CDR3 gives the full variable domain: SAVISQKPSRDICQRGTSLTIQCQVDSQVTMMFWYRQQPGQSLTLIATANQGSEATYESGFVIDKFPISRPNLTFSTLTVSNMSPEDSSIYLCSVDIGTPGNTIYFGEGSWLTVV.

The chain couples TRBV4-1 to TRBJ2-2; a weak D match, TRBD2 (5 bases). The CDR3 contains 14 residues. The V and J ends lost 4 bases and 5 bases respectively, with 11 bases between them. Germline loops: CDR1 MGHRA, CDR2 YSYEKL. The CDR3 coding sequence is TGCGCCAGCAGCCGGAGCGGCGGGACCGGGGAGCTGTTTTTT. Translation: CASSRSGGTGELFF.

The table lists this clone with a count of one. The chain combines TRBV28 with TRBJ2-2, with TRBD1 as a possible D gene (6 bases). CDR1 and CDR2 (germline): MDHEN, SYDVKM. Between the trimmed V and J ends, which lost 6 bases and 7 bases, there was a span of 18 bases. This CDR3 region has 15 residues. CDR3 in amino acids: CASRNRDKGSGELFF. The CDR3, as DNA: TGTGCCAGCAGAAACCGGGACAAAGGGAGCGGGGAGCTGTTTTTT.

The chain recombines TRBV6-6 with TRBJ2-4; D may be TRBD1 (5 bases). The germline V gene has CDR1 MNHNY and CDR2 SVGAGI (reference sequence). CDR3 length: 15 residues. Trimming left V 6 bases short and J 1 base short, with 13 bases between. For the CDR3, the DNA is TGTGCCAGCAGGTCCCAGGGTGAGGCCAAAAACATTCAGTACTTC. This encodes CASRSQGEAKNIQYF.

The rearrangement links TRBV10-1 to TRBJ2-5, with 8 bases matching TRBD1. The V gene end was trimmed by 4 bases and the J gene end by 5 bases; junction bases not matched to a gene: 12. Germline CDR1 is WNHNN and CDR2 is SYGVQD (reference sequence). The CDR3 consists of 16 residues. The DNA of the CDR3 is TGCGCCAGCAGTGGTGGACAGGGTCGACCTTACGAGACCCAGTACTTC. This sequence encodes CASSGGQGRPYETQYF.

The CDR3 DNA follows: TGTGCCAGTAGTATAGTACCAGGGCGGGATTCACCCCTCCACTTT. This codes for CASSIVPGRDSPLHF. V gene TRBV19 combines with J gene TRBJ1-6, with a possible D match to TRBD1 (5 bases). Trimming removed 1 base from V and 8 bases from J, with 12 bases in between. Germline CDR1 LNHDA, CDR2 SQIVND (reference sequence). CDR3 size: 15 residues.

The chain is built from TRBV28 and TRBJ1-2; TRBD1 matches at 10 bases. The CDR3 runs to 15 residues. Germline CDR1 reads MDHEN; CDR2 reads SYDVKM. With V trimmed by 4 bases and J by 3 bases, 5 bases remained unmatched. The CDR3 spells CASSSYGTGDYGYTF. The CDR3 nucleotides read TGTGCCAGCAGTTCCTACGGGACAGGGGACTATGGCTACACCTTC.

V gene TRBV5-1 combines with J gene TRBJ1-4; 9 nucleotides align to TRBD1. Germline CDR1 and CDR2: SGHRS and YFSETQ. Losses at the gene ends were 4 bases for V and 7 bases for J; bases not matched to a gene: 8. The CDR3 extends over 15 amino acids. CDR3 nucleotide sequence: TGCGCCAGCAGCAGGTCCGGGACAGGGAGTGAAAAACTGTTTTTT. It translates to CASSRSGTGSEKLFF. The full variable domain, with the rest looked up from reference TRBV5-1 and TRBJ1-4, is KAGVTQTPRYLIKTRGQQVTLSCSPISGHRSVSWYQQTPGQGLQFLFEYFSETQRNKGNFPGRFSGRQFSNSRSEMNVSTLELGDSALYLCASSRSGTGSEKLFFGSGTQLSVL.

This clone is a singleton in its sample. The chain carries TRBV5-3 and TRBJ2-1; the match to TRBD2 covers 9 bases. TRBV5-3 is classed as an ORF, of uncertain function. The CDR3 is made up of 19 amino acids. Trimming took 0 bases from V and 0 from J; bases not matched to a gene: 10. The CDR3, as DNA: TGTGCCAGAAGCTTGGTAGCGGGGGAAACGTACCCCTCCTACAATGAGCAGTTCTTC. Protein: CARSLVAGETYPSYNEQFF.

The chain carries TRBV6-1 and TRBJ1-2; 7 positions match TRBD1. The length of the CDR3 is 14 residues. The germline CDR1 and CDR2 sequences are MNHNS and SASEGT. Trimming cost V 1 base and J 5 bases; bases outside gene matches: 4. CDR3 in amino acids: CASSEGQGTYGYTF. DNA for the CDR3: TGTGCCAGCAGTGAAGGACAGGGAACTTATGGCTACACCTTC.

The chain has TRBV5-6 and TRBJ2-2, with D perhaps TRBD1 (6 bases). V lost 4 bases to trimming and J lost 8 bases, with 15 bases between them. Germline V gives CDR1 SGHDT, CDR2 YYEEEE. This CDR3 has 14 amino acids. The CDR3 coding sequence is TGTGCCAGCAGCATAGGACAGACAGCAGGGGAGCTGTTTTTT. It is translated as CASSIGQTAGELFF. The full variable domain, rest sourced from reference TRBV5-6 and TRBJ2-2, is DAGVTQSPTHLIKTRGQQVTLRCSPKSGHDTVSWYQQALGQGPQFIFQYYEEEERQRGNFPDRFSGHQFPNYSSELNVNALLLGDSALYLCASSIGQTAGELFFGEGSRLTVL.

The chain joins TRBV30 to TRBJ1-6; D is possibly TRBD1 (5 bases). The V end was cut by 5 bases, the J end by 14 bases, with 19 bases between. Germline CDR1 reads GTSNPN; CDR2 reads SVGIG (reference sequence). The CDR3 is made up of 13 amino acids. The CDR3 sequence is CAWSGTDLGSLHF. CDR3 DNA sequence: TGTGCCTGGTCCGGGACGGACTTAGGCTCCCTCCACTTT.

The chain joins TRBV28 to TRBJ1-5; TRBD1 agrees at 10 bases. CDR1 and CDR2 (germline): MDHEN, SYDVKM. This CDR3 spans 15 amino acids. After removal of 5 bases from V and 4 bases from J, the junction contained 5 bases not matched to a gene. This CDR3 is CASSTTGQGNQPQHF. CDR3 sequence (DNA): TGTGCCAGCAGTACAACGGGACAGGGGAATCAGCCCCAGCATTTT.

The V gene is TRBV6-6, the J gene TRBJ1-6, with a weak D call TRBD1 (6 bases). This CDR3 spans 14 amino acids. Germline CDR1 is MNHNY and CDR2 is SVGAGI (reference sequence). V dropped 7 bases and J dropped 7 bases, with 14 bases sitting between them. The CDR3 here is CASNPTGQNSPLHF. In DNA form, the CDR3 reads TGTGCCAGCAATCCGACCGGACAGAATTCACCCCTCCACTTT.

This sequence joins TRBV28 and TRBJ2-3, with D unresolved. Trimming pared 4 bases from V and 6 bases from J, leaving 8 bases between. CDR1 is MDHEN and CDR2 is SYDVKM in the germline V gene. The CDR3 loop spans 12 amino acids. CDR3 DNA: TGTGCCAGCAGTTCCCTCGGGGATACGCAGTATTTT. Protein product: CASSSLGDTQYF.

The CDR3 coding sequence is TGTGCCAGCAGCTCTGGACAGGGTGTCGAGCAGTACGTC. It codes for CASSSGQGVEQYV. The chain carries TRBV7-8 and TRBJ2-7; 8 nucleotides match TRBD1. There are 13 residues in the CDR3. CDR1 SGHVS and CDR2 FQNEAQ come from the germline V gene. V shed 4 bases and J 6 bases; nucleotides not matched to a gene: 5.

The rearrangement links TRBV2 to TRBJ2-5; the D is unclear. CDR3 length equals 11 residues. From germline, CDR1 is SNHLY and CDR2 FYNNEI. Trimming removed 4 bases from V and 5 bases from J, with 5 bases in between. The CDR3 reads CASSVLETQYF. Here the CDR3 DNA reads TGTGCCAGCAGTGTATTGGAGACCCAGTACTTC. The full variable domain, rest sourced from reference TRBV2 and TRBJ2-5, is EPEVTQTPSHQVTQMGQEVILRCVPISNHLYFYWYRQILGQKVEFLVSFYNNEISEKSEIFDDQFSVERPDGSNFTLKIRSTKLEDSAMYFCASSVLETQYFGPGTRLLVL.